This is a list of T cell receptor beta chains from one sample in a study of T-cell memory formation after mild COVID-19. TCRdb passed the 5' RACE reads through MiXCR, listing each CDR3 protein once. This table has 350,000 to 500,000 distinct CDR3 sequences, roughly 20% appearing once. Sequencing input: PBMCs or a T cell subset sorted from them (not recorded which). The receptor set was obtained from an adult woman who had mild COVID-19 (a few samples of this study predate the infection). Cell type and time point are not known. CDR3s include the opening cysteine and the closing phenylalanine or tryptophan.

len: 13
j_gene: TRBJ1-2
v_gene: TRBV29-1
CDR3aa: CSDRDRENYGYTF

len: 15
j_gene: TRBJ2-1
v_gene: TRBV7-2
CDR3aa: CASSLGGGGRLEQFF

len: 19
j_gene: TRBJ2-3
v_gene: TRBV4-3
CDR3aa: CASSQEEAGGLSRTDTQYF

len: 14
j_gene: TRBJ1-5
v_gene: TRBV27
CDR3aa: CASSFLPGSQPQHF

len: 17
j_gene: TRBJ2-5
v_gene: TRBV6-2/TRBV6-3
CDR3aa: CASSSLGAGPLEETQYF

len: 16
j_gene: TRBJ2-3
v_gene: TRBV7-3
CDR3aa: CASSSQGASTAHTQYF

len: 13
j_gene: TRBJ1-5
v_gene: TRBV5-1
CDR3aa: CASSLGQGQPQHF

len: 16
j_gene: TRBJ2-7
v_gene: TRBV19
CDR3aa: CASSLRQGARSYEQYF

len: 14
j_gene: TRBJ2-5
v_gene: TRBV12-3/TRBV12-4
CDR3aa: CASSRTSGGETQYF

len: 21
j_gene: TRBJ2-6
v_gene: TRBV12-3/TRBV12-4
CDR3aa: CASSLHSPTEAAYSGANVLTF

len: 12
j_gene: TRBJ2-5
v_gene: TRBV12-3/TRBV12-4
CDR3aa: CASSLARGSQYF

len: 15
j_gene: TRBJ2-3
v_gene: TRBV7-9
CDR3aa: CASSHEATGVATQYF

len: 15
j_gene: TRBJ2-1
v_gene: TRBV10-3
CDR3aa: CAISGPSGRDHEQFF

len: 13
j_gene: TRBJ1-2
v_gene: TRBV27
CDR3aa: CASSSEFWDGYTF

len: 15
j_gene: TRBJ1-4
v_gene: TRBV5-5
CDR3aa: CASSLPHATNEKLFF

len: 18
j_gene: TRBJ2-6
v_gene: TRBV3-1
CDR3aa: CASSPWTGLRSGANVLTF

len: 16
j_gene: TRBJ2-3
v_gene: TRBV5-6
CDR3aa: CASRTARSLSTDTQYF

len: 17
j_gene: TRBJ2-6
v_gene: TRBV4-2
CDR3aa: CASSQAGGSSGANVLTF

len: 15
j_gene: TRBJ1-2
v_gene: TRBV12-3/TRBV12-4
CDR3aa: CASSLGAPVNYGYTF

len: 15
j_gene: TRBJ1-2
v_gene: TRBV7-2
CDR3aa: CASSLDLGRASGYTF

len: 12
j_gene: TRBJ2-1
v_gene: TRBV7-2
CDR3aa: CASSLVWGYRFF

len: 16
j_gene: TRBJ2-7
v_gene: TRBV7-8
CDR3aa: CASSLGRRTSGQSEYF

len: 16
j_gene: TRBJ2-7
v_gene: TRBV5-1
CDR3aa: CASSSPKDRQTYEQYF

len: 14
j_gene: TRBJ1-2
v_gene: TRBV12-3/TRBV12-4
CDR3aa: CASSLQGLTYGYTF

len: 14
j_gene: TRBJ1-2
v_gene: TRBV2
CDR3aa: CASSGTGGLYGYTF

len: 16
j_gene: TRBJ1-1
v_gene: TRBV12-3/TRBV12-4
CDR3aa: CASAPLSGALSAEAFF

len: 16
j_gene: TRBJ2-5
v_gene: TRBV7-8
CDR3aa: CASSLHGSGREETQYF

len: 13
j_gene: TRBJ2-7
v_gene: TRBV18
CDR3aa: CASSPPGRDEQYF

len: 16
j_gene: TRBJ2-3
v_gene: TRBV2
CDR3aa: CASSELSRGGTDTQYF

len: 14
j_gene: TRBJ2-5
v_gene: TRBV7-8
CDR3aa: CASSSRGSRETQYF

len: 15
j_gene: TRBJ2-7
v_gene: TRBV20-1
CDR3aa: CRDIVNRGKTYEQYF

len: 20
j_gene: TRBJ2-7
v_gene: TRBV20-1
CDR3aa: CSARQLPFGLAGVTSYEQYF

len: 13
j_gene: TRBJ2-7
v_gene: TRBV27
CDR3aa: CASSYGQAYEQYF

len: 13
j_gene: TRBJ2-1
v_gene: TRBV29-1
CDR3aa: CSVEGTSGEGQFF

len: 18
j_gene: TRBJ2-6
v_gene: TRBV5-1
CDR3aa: CASSLEGGWSSGANVLTF

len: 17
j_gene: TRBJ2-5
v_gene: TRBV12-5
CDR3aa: CASGLVLGGGPEETQYF

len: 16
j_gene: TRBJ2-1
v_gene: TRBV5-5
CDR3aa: CASSLPRDRTDLGRFF

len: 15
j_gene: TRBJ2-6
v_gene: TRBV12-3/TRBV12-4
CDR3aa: CASRRTGLGANVLTF

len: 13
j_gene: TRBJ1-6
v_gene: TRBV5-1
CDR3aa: CASSFSGDSPLHF

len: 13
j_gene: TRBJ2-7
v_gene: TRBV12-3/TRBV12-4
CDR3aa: CASSHGQGYEQYF

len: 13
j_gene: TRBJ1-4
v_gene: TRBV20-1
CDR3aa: CSASATQNEKLFF

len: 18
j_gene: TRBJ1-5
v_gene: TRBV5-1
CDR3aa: CASSPVPRGGYSNQPQHF